These 3 T cell receptor beta chains originate from one sample sequenced in a study of cytomegalovirus exposure and HLA in healthy donors. A multiplex PCR was run with 60 Vbeta primers and 13 Jbeta primers. TCRdb's copy holds only in-frame clones and misses some; the assay was immunoSEQ multiplex PCR. The profile covers approximately 72,000 clones, with about four fifths appearing a single time and 1.9% taken by the ten largest. Material for sequencing was PBMCs. Receptors originate from a man aged 18 to 29 in good health and CMV-seronegative.

With regard to this clone: Germline is not matched at one junction end, which may reflect a read error. The chain recombines TRBV18 with TRBJ2-5; tentatively, D is TRBD1 (5 bases). Germline assignment: CDR1 KGHSH and CDR2 LQKENI. The CDR3 sequence is 13 residues long. CDR3 DNA sequence: TGTGCCAGCTCACCCAGGGTTTTAGAGGCCCAGTACTTC. As protein: CASSPRVLEAQYF.

The rearrangement uses TRBV14 and TRBJ2-5; no clear D gene. Germline V gene lookup returns CDR1 SGHDN and CDR2 FVKESK. V lost 7 bases, J lost 7 bases, and 19 bases lay in between. The CDR3 has 14 amino acids. Here the CDR3 DNA reads TGTGCCAGCAACCTCCGGTCTCGTCCATGGACCCAGTACTTC. Protein sequence: CASNLRSRPWTQYF.

V usage is TRBV7-9 and J usage is TRBJ1-1, with a possible D match to TRBD1 (6 bases). In germline, CDR1 is SEHNR, CDR2 FQNEAQ (reference sequence). V was pared by 5 bases and J by 4 bases, with 17 bases between. The CDR3 is made up of 15 amino acids. The CDR3 DNA reads as TGTGCCAGCAGCCCCTGGGACACCTTCACCACTGAAGCTTTCTTT. This codes for CASSPWDTFTTEAFF.